One sample yielded the 16 T cell receptor beta chains listed below, sequenced in a study of molecular identifiers for immune sequencing clone quantification. TCRdb used MiXCR to reprocess the PCR reads, holding one entry per CDR3 protein. The sample carries around 470,000 distinct CDR3 sequences, around 23% recorded once. Sequencing was done on a sample of naive CD8+ T cells from blood, with Jurkat cell RNA spiked in. Subset indicated: FACS-sorted CD8+CD4-CCR7+CD45RA+ naive T cells. Source of these receptors: a human donor in good health. Some libraries in this study had Jurkat cell RNA spiked in.

The sample holds many counts of this clonotype. This rearrangement joins TRBV6-5 to TRBJ2-7; D possibly corresponds to TRBD1 (6 bases). Trimming pared 6 bases from V and 2 bases from J, leaving 14 bases between. This CDR3 region has 14 residues. Per the germline V gene, CDR1 is MNHEY and CDR2 is SVGAGI. CDR3 sequence: CASRIRGSPYEQYF. The CDR3 nucleotides read TGTGCCAGCAGGATAAGGGGGTCCCCCTACGAGCAGTACTTC.

The V and J genes are TRBV14 and TRBJ1-2; no definite D call. This CDR3 has 15 amino acids. CDR1 and CDR2 (germline): SGHDN, FVKESK. V lost 0 bases and J 7 bases, leaving 15 bases between the germline ends. The CDR3, as DNA: TGTGCCAGCAGCCAAGAGTCGGGGAGGGAAAGTGGCTACACCTTC. Translating it yields CASSQESGRESGYTF.

This clonotype has more than one count but fewer than ten. V and J are TRBV7-9 and TRBJ2-1; 8 bases are a match to TRBD2. Germline assignment: CDR1 SEHNR and CDR2 FQNEAQ (reference sequence). The CDR3 extends over 16 amino acids. V shed 5 bases and J 6 bases; nucleotides not matched to a gene: 12. The CDR3 DNA follows: TGTGCCAGCAGCCCCTCAGAGCGGGAGATATTCAATGAGCAGTTCTTC. This gives the protein CASSPSEREIFNEQFF.

This clonotype was observed many times. The chain uses TRBV13 and TRBJ2-7; 10 bases match TRBD1. Per the germline V gene, CDR1 is PRHDT and CDR2 is FYEKMQ (reference sequence). The CDR3 contains 15 residues. Trimming took 5 bases from V and 4 from J; bases not matched to a gene: 8. CDR3 in amino acids: CASSEIPGQGYEQYF. As DNA, the CDR3 is TGTGCCAGCAGCGAAATACCGGGACAGGGGTACGAGCAGTACTTC.

The table lists this clonotype with many counts. The rearrangement uses TRBV5-1 and TRBJ2-7; D remains unclear. The CDR3 contains 14 residues. CDR1 and CDR2 from the germline V gene are SGHRS and YFSETQ. The V end was cut by 6 bases, the J end by 4 bases, with 17 bases between. CDR3: CASNDSPGGYEQYF. CDR3 DNA sequence: TGCGCCAGCAACGATTCCCCGGGTGGATACGAGCAGTACTTC.

The chain uses TRBV4-3 and TRBJ1-6; D not certain. Deletions cut 3 bases from V and 12 bases from J, with 21 bases between. The CDR3 sequence is 16 residues long. Germline assignment: CDR1 LGHNA and CDR2 YSLEER. The chain's CDR3 is CASSHRSMSTRLPLHF. The CDR3 DNA reads TGCGCCAGCAGCCATCGATCCATGTCGACACGACTACCCCTCCACTTT.

This clonotype was seen many times. The chain combines TRBV2 with TRBJ2-7, with a tentative D call TRBD2 (6 bases). This CDR3 has 13 residues. Deletions cut 8 bases from V and 4 bases from J, with 15 bases between. Per germline, CDR1 SNHLY and CDR2 FYNNEI. CDR3: CASVRGDGYEQYF. CDR3 coding DNA: TGTGCCAGCGTCCGCGGGGACGGGTACGAGCAGTACTTC.

This clonotype was seen many times. The rearrangement joins TRBV6-1 to TRBJ1-1; D gene unclear. The CDR3 runs 10 residues. V was trimmed by 5 bases and J by 6 bases, leaving 4 bases between them. Germline assignment: CDR1 MNHNS and CDR2 SASEGT. CDR3 coding DNA: TGTGCCAGCAGTCAGCCTGAAGCTTTCTTT. This codes for CASSQPEAFF.

This clonotype was counted ten times or more. The rearrangement joins TRBV29-1 to TRBJ2-1; TRBD1 matches 9 bases. This CDR3 is 16 amino acids long. V lost 3 bases and J lost 8; bases outside the gene matches: 14. Germline V gives CDR1 SQVTM, CDR2 ANQGSEA. The CDR3 DNA follows: TGCAGCGTTGACTTTAGGGCCCGGGACAGGGAGGATGAGCAGTTCTTC. Translation: CSVDFRARDREDEQFF.

CDR3 sequence: CASFSTEDRGNEQFF. In DNA, the CDR3 is TGTGCCAGCTTCTCTACCGAGGACAGGGGCAATGAGCAGTTCTTC. The chain has TRBV13 and TRBJ2-1, with 9 nucleotides matching TRBD1. The CDR3 has 15 residues. The ends lost 8 bases at V and 6 bases at J; junction bases unmatched: 11. Germline lookup yields CDR1 PRHDT and CDR2 FYEKMQ (reference sequence).

The chain links TRBV20-1 to TRBJ2-5, with 7 bases matching TRBD2. CDR1 and CDR2 from the germline V gene are DFQATT and SNEGSKA (reference sequence). V was clipped by 0 bases and J by 2 bases; unmatched bases: 9. The CDR3 length is 16 residues. The CDR3 reads CSARDLRLADQETQYF. The CDR3, as DNA: TGCAGTGCTAGAGATTTGAGGCTAGCGGATCAAGAGACCCAGTACTTC.

The chain combines TRBV4-1 with TRBJ1-2; D unresolved. Trimming removed 3 bases at V and 10 bases at J, with 18 bases between. The CDR3 totals 14 residues. Germline CDR1 reads MGHRA; CDR2 reads YSYEKL. The CDR3 loop is CASSQIQVTGYYTF. The CDR3 DNA sequence: TGCGCCAGCAGCCAGATCCAAGTGACGGGTTACTACACCTTC.

In the case of this clonotype: Since a much larger clone is just one base distant, this may be a read error. V is TRBV29-1 and J is TRBJ2-3; D uncertain. This CDR3 comprises 15 residues. CDR1 is SQVTM, CDR2 ANQGSEA, per germline. The CDR3 region has the DNA TGCAGCGTTGAAGATCGCCTCCACGGCACAGCTACGCAGTATTTT. This translates into CSVEDRLHGTATQYF.

This clonotype has a count of ten or more. The J gene is TRBJ1-4, the V gene TRBV30; TRBD1 agrees at 8 bases. The germline CDR1 and CDR2 sequences are GTSNPN and SVGIG (reference sequence). This CDR3 has 12 amino acids. The V and J ends lost 1 base and 12 bases, in that order; junction bases with no gene match: 4. The CDR3 sequence: CAWSAPTGELFF. The CDR3 nucleotides read TGTGCCTGGAGTGCCCCGACAGGGGAACTGTTTTTT. The whole variable domain, filled in from reference TRBV30 and TRBJ1-4, reads SQTIHQWPATLVQPVGSPLSLECTVEGTSNPNLYWYRQAAGRGLQLLFYSVGIGQISSEVPQNLSASRPQDRQFILSSKKLLLSDSGFYLCAWSAPTGELFFGSGTQLSVL.

This clonotype came up many times. The V call is TRBV6-6, the J call TRBJ2-3, with D perhaps TRBD2 (5 bases). V was clipped by 2 bases and J by 0 bases, with 6 bases between them. The germline V gene encodes CDR1 MNHNY and CDR2 SVGAGI (reference sequence). The CDR3 is 14 residues long. The chain's CDR3 is CASSYTRSTDTQYF. The CDR3 DNA reads as TGTGCCAGCAGTTACACTAGAAGCACAGATACGCAGTATTTT.

This clonotype was seen a few times. The V call is TRBV5-8, the J call TRBJ2-7, with 9 positions matching TRBD1. The V gene end was trimmed by 2 bases and the J gene end by 1 base; junction bases not matched to a gene: 7. In germline, CDR1 is SGHTS, CDR2 YDEGEE. This CDR3 region has 16 residues. The CDR3 reads CASSFPLGQGSYEQYF. Here the CDR3 DNA reads TGTGCCAGCAGCTTCCCCTTAGGACAGGGGTCCTACGAGCAGTACTTC.